The rows below give T cell receptor beta chains drawn from one sample of a study of post-analysis software for immune sequencing data. TCRdb called the PCR reads again in MiXCR, with one record for every CDR3 protein. The data contain 450,000 or so distinct CDR3 sequences, roughly 45% of them seen just once; the ten biggest clones take up over 10%. Sequencing used blood. These receptors all stem from a girl aged 5 to 17 with multiple sclerosis. Each CDR3 is given with its conserved first and last residue.

v_gene,CDR3aa
TRBV11-2,CASSLGLVGVEAFF
TRBV5-1,CASSPGQGQEAFF
TRBV7-9,CASSTDNYGYTF
TRBV20-1,CSARVGRNTGELFF
TRBV6-6,CASSRKDPTGPYEQYF
TRBV5-1,CASSSPWGGSSYNEQFF
TRBV6-6,CASSYSTSSRRGTQYF
TRBV4-1,CASSQVRTEAFF
TRBV24-1,CATSEGSWDQETQYF
TRBV3-1,CASSQEAGGRRNEQFF
TRBV20-1,CSAGQVSNQPQHF
TRBV20-1,CSAREVIAGVAFF
TRBV20-1,CSARSRTSGRGWREQYF
TRBV20-1,CSASNRAYGYTF
TRBV20-1,CSATGTSWYEQFF
TRBV20-1,CSAPIGGNGADTQYF
TRBV20-1,CSARDRAGGMYEQYF
TRBV7-6,CASSLIRGQREKLFF
TRBV15,CATSRDPGGDDEQFF
TRBV4-1,CASSQGGGSGAKNIQYF
TRBV4-1,CASSQGESTEAFF
TRBV9,CASSVEASGSYEQYF
TRBV5-5,CASSLLWTPSSYEQYF
TRBV20-1,CSARDGGTLNNEQYF
TRBV11-2,CASSLDPGQATEAFF
TRBV11-2,CASSLTGGRNQPQHF
TRBV7-9,CASSPTGKVGYTF
TRBV20-1,CSARVTGLAGETQYF
TRBV28,CASRSRQPVQYEQYF
TRBV6-1,CASRNPGQGGNEQFF
TRBV28,CASSPGRIGDEQYF
TRBV29-1,CSVSLAGTSYNEQFF
TRBV7-2,CASSLMGLADYEQYF
TRBV3-1,CASRSGRGRNTEAFF
TRBV7-3,CASSQTGPLDGEQYF
TRBV2,CASSETAGGFYNEQFF
TRBV12-3/TRBV12-4,CASSSPFGRLGEQYF
TRBV4-3,CASSQGGAGVSSPLHF
TRBV5-1,CASSLQRGEALGSSPLHF
TRBV3-1,CASSQMTAKNIQYF
TRBV6-6,CASRFSLTTSSYNEQFF
TRBV6-5,CVSRGLAGGHSNEQFF
TRBV25-1,CASSRQGGGNYGYTF
TRBV20-1,CSAIQIGTSGSDEQFF
TRBV20-1,CSARDTTRARSEQFF
TRBV9,CASSPHDARNQPQHF
TRBV2,CASRPRAGQGTYEQYF
TRBV5-1,CASGLGGVGTDTQYF